Listed here are 8 T cell receptor beta chains from one sample, sequenced in a study of CD4 T cells in relation to SARS-CoV-2 and coronaviruses. Sequenced by immunoSEQ multiplex PCR; TCRdb stores in-frame clones only, minus some. The sample has tens of thousands of clones, over 75% seen once. Their antigen targets remain unknown. Material: memory CD4+ T cells from PBMCs, cultured in vitro. The receptors here all came from an adult with COVID-19.

This chain links TRBV28 with TRBJ2-3; 7 nucleotides match TRBD2. Trimming at V came to 1 base and at J to 1 base, leaving 8 bases not matched to a gene. Germline V gives CDR1 MDHEN, CDR2 SYDVKM. The length of the CDR3 is 17 residues. The CDR3 spells CASSLFAGAAGTDTQYF. The CDR3 DNA reads as TGTGCCAGCAGTTTATTTGCGGGAGCGGCGGGCACAGATACGCAGTATTTT.

CDR3 sequence: CASSEIRRPHF. Here the CDR3 DNA reads TGTGCCAGCAGTGAAATCAGGAGGCCGCATTTT. The V call is TRBV6-1, the J call TRBJ1-5; the D is unclear. CDR3 length: 11 residues. V lost 2 bases and J lost 15, with 11 bases in between. Germline V gene lookup returns CDR1 MNHNS and CDR2 SASEGT.

The chain has TRBV9 and TRBJ2-1; D is tentatively TRBD1 or TRBD2 (5 bases each). V was cut by 3 bases and J by 10 bases, with 8 bases left in between. CDR1 SGDLS and CDR2 YYNGEE come from the germline V gene. The CDR3 covers 11 residues. The CDR3 DNA follows: TGTGCCAGCAGCGGGGGGTTGGAGCAGTTCTTC. Translation gives CASSGGLEQFF.

This clone was picked up a small number of times. The J gene is TRBJ1-6, the V gene TRBV9, with D hard to call. Germline values: CDR1 SGDLS, CDR2 YYNGEE. Between the trimmed V and J ends, which lost 0 bases and 0 bases, there was a span of 4 bases. CDR3 length: 15 amino acids. The CDR3 coding sequence is TGTGCCAGCAGCGTAGAAAGCTCCTATAATTCACCCCTCCACTTT. Its translation: CASSVESSYNSPLHF. The full variable domain, with the rest looked up from reference TRBV9 and TRBJ1-6, is DSGVTQTPKHLITATGQRVTLRCSPRSGDLSVYWYQQSLDQGLQFLIQYYNGEERAKGNILERFSAQQFPDLHSELNLSSLELGDSALYFCASSVESSYNSPLHFGNGTRLTVT.

The chain joins TRBV28 to TRBJ2-1, with 7 bases that match TRBD2. The CDR3 sequence is 14 residues long. Trimming took 8 bases from V and 3 from J; bases not matched to a gene: 7. Per germline, CDR1 MDHEN and CDR2 SYDVKM. The CDR3 loop reads CASVRRGIYNEQFF. For the CDR3, the DNA is TGTGCCAGCGTACGGCGGGGGATCTACAATGAGCAGTTCTTC.

The gene calls are TRBV7-3 and TRBJ2-3; D uncertain. Germline values: CDR1 SGHTA, CDR2 FQGTGA. V lost 5 bases and J 6 bases, leaving 15 bases between the germline ends. This CDR3 region has 14 residues. Here the CDR3 reads CASSLSSIGDTQYF. The CDR3 DNA reads as TGTGCCAGCAGCCTGAGTTCGATCGGGGATACGCAGTATTTT.

The chain joins TRBV6-2 or TRBV6-3 to TRBJ2-1; D assignment may be TRBD1 or TRBD2 (5 bases each). The ends were cut back, 6 bases at V and 4 bases at J, with 13 bases in the middle. CDR1 is MNHEY and CDR2 is SVGEGT in the germline V gene. This CDR3 is built from 14 residues. The CDR3 DNA sequence: TGTGCCAGCAGCTTAAACGGGGCTTACAATGAGCAGTTCTTC. Translation gives CASSLNGAYNEQFF.

This chain connects TRBV5-1 to TRBJ2-7, with 9 bases lining up with TRBD2. There are 18 residues in the CDR3. V dropped 0 bases and J dropped 2; count of bases not matched to a gene: 12. CDR1 and CDR2 (germline): SGHRS, YFSETQ. The CDR3 here is CASSLGLAARDTPYEQYF. The DNA of the CDR3 is TGCGCCAGCAGCTTGGGACTAGCGGCTCGAGACACCCCCTACGAGCAGTACTTC.